Included here is one TCR beta chain sequence, with context. In germline, CDR1 is LNHDA, CDR2 SQIVND (reference sequence). The CDR3 runs 16 residues. V lost 3 bases and J 5 bases, leaving 20 bases between the germline ends. The data are from a study of shared clonotypes between healthy human individuals. In the study's own analysis: Junction-only sequences without quality scores were provided by ImmunoSEQ, so filtering was different. Only in-frame clones appear in the TCRdb table, and some are missing; sequencing was by immunoSEQ multiplex PCR. The V and J calls and clone size were taken over from that table, and D and trimming were inferred from the DNA. The sample has around 500,000 clones, around 80% seen once.

The V call is TRBV19, the J call TRBJ2-7; D tentatively fits TRBD1 or TRBD2 (6 bases each). Material: PBMCs. This clonotype was sampled from a woman in her thirties or forties in good health. Some clones in this sample may be carry-over from other donors' samples. CDR3 nucleotide sequence: TGTGCCAGTAGTATCCCCCCGGGGGCAGGGCCCCACGAGCAGTACTTC. Its translation: CASSIPPGAGPHEQYF.